These 22 T cell receptor beta chains originate from one sample sequenced in a study of blood T cell repertoires in COVID-19. Profiling relied on immunoSEQ multiplex PCR, and the TCRdb table lists in-frame clones only, not all of them. Here the sample spans about 360,000 clones, more than 70% being singletons. Sequenced sample: PBMCs or T cells enriched from blood (not recorded which). The receptors here all came from a man aged 30-40 years who had recovered from COVID-19.

This chain joins TRBV30 and TRBJ2-5; no clear D. Germline V gene sequence: CDR1 GTSNPN, CDR2 SVGIG (reference sequence). The CDR3 covers 12 residues. The germline V and J ends were trimmed by 4 bases and 7 bases, with 13 bases remaining between them. Written as DNA, the CDR3 is TGTGCCTGGATTAGGTCCACGGGGACCCAGTACTTC. It codes for CAWIRSTGTQYF.

The gene calls are TRBV6-5 and TRBJ1-6, with a possible D match to TRBD1 (6 bases). The ends were cut back, 0 bases at V and 10 bases at J, with 10 bases in the middle. The CDR3 spans 14 residues. Germline loops: CDR1 MNHEY, CDR2 SVGAGI. CDR3 amino acids: CASSYSGARSPLHF. CDR3 nucleotide sequence: TGTGCCAGCAGTTACTCGGGGGCTCGATCACCCCTCCACTTT.

V usage is TRBV12-3 or TRBV12-4 and J usage is TRBJ1-1; D gene unclear. V lost 2 bases and J 6 bases, leaving 10 bases between the germline ends. CDR3 length: 13 amino acids. CDR3: CASSLREAAEAFF. The CDR3 DNA is TGTGCCAGCAGTTTAAGGGAGGCGGCTGAAGCTTTCTTT.

This chain connects TRBV10-1 to TRBJ1-2, with 7 bases that match TRBD1. Unmatched junction bases numbered 11, after V lost 6 bases and J lost 4 bases. Germline V gene data show CDR1 as WNHNN and CDR2 as SYGVQD (reference sequence). The CDR3 has 15 amino acids. CDR3 loop: CASSPGTDRSYGYTF. The DNA of the CDR3 is TGCGCCAGCAGCCCCGGGACAGACAGATCCTATGGCTACACCTTC.

V and J are TRBV3-1 (or the pseudogene TRBV3-2) and TRBJ1-2; D possibly corresponds to TRBD1 (5 bases). Germline V gene lookup returns CDR1 LGHDT and CDR2 YNNKEL (reference sequence). The length of the CDR3 is 11 residues. V gave up 5 bases and J gave up 7 bases, with 8 bases separating them. The CDR3 reads CASSGGVGYTF. In DNA, the CDR3 is TGTGCCAGCAGCGGGGGGGTTGGCTACACCTTC.

The chain carries TRBV27 and TRBJ2-3; 8 nucleotides agree with TRBD2. V lost 3 bases and J lost 4; bases outside the gene matches: 3. CDR3 size: 14 residues. Germline-derived CDR1 and CDR2 are MNHEY and SMNVEV (reference sequence). CDR3 sequence (DNA): TGTGCCAGCAGTTTGGGACTAGTGTCAGATACGCAGTATTTT. Translation: CASSLGLVSDTQYF.

The chain uses TRBV6-6 and TRBJ2-5; TRBD1 matches 8 bases. The CDR3 is 14 residues long. V was clipped by 8 bases and J by 4 bases; unmatched bases: 9. CDR1 MNHNY and CDR2 SVGAGI come from the germline V gene (reference sequence). The CDR3 nucleotides read TGTGCCAGCCGGGGCCAGGGGGCGGGAGAGACCCAGTACTTC. It specifies CASRGQGAGETQYF.

V gene TRBV7-9 combines with J gene TRBJ1-2; D may be TRBD1 (6 bases). This CDR3 is 16 amino acids long. Trimming removed 0 bases from V and 8 bases from J, with 19 bases in between. Germline CDR1 is SEHNR and CDR2 is FQNEAQ (reference sequence). CDR3 sequence (DNA): TGTGCCAGCAGCTTAGCCCTAGGGGGGGCCCTAGGAGGCTACACCTTC. Translated, it gives CASSLALGGALGGYTF.

The chain uses TRBV5-4 and TRBJ2-1; D is undetermined. V shed 1 base and J shed 0 bases, with 8 bases lying between them. CDR1 and CDR2 (germline): SGHNT, YYREEE (reference sequence). This CDR3 spans 15 amino acids. The CDR3 DNA reads TGTGCCAGCAGCTTGCCACTGAGCTCCTACAATGAGCAGTTCTTC. Protein product: CASSLPLSSYNEQFF.

The rearrangement links TRBV10-2 to TRBJ2-5; weak D call: TRBD2 (6 bases). This CDR3 has 16 residues. V was clipped by 0 bases and J by 2 bases, with 13 bases between them. Germline CDR1 WSHSY, CDR2 SAAADI. The CDR3 region has the DNA TGCGCCAGCAGTGAGTCTCCGGGGGTGGCGCAAGAGACCCAGTACTTC. Its protein is CASSESPGVAQETQYF.

The table lists this clone with a count of one. This chain uses TRBV27 with TRBJ2-7; D is possibly TRBD2 (5 bases). CDR1 is MNHEY, CDR2 SMNVEV, per germline (reference sequence). The germline V and J ends were trimmed by 2 bases and 0 bases, with 11 bases remaining between them. The CDR3 spans 15 residues. As DNA, the CDR3 is TGTGCCAGCAGTTTAGAAAGAGGGAGCTCCTACGAGCAGTACTTC. Protein product: CASSLERGSSYEQYF.

This rearrangement joins TRBV12-3 or TRBV12-4 to TRBJ1-2, with unresolved D. Trimming took off 5 bases at V and 5 bases at J, with 9 bases between the two ends. This CDR3 region has 12 residues. The DNA of the CDR3 is TGTGCCAGCAGTGCCCAGAGGTATGGCTACACCTTC. Translating gives CASSAQRYGYTF.

The V and J genes are TRBV6-2 or TRBV6-3 and TRBJ2-1, with 7 bases that match TRBD1. This CDR3 comprises 14 residues. J lost 8 bases, V lost 4 bases, and 8 bases had no gene match. Germline V gene data show CDR1 as MNHEY and CDR2 as SVGEGT. Here the CDR3 DNA reads TGTGCCAGCAGTTCTTTCGACAGGGCCCATGAGCAGTTCTTC. Amino acids: CASSSFDRAHEQFF.

The table lists this clone with a few counts. The chain joins TRBV19 to TRBJ1-2; 10 bases map to TRBD1. The CDR3 runs to 14 residues. J lost 6 bases, V lost 9 bases, and 10 bases had no gene match. Germline lookup yields CDR1 LNHDA and CDR2 SQIVND (reference sequence). Here the CDR3 DNA reads TGTGCCAGCCGCCGACAGGGGGCGTCAGATGGCTACACCTTC. This codes for CASRRQGASDGYTF.

This chain connects TRBV10-3 to TRBJ2-2; 9 nucleotides align to TRBD2. Germline CDR1 is ENHRY and CDR2 is SYGVKD. The CDR3 sequence is 18 residues long. V lost 1 base to trimming and J lost 1 base; unmatched junction nucleotides: 7. The CDR3 spells CAISEFVAGEMNTGELFF. The CDR3 bases are TGTGCCATCAGTGAGTTTGTAGCGGGGGAGATGAACACCGGGGAGCTGTTTTTT.

The chain uses TRBV5-1 and TRBJ2-5, with TRBD1 identical over 7 bases. Germline CDR1 and CDR2: SGHRS and YFSETQ. The CDR3 is made up of 13 amino acids. V lost 4 bases and J lost 5; bases outside the gene matches: 5. In nucleotides, the CDR3 is TGCGCCAGCAGCGGGGGACAGCTGGAGACCCAGTACTTC. This encodes CASSGGQLETQYF.

The chain is built from TRBV9 and TRBJ1-1, with 8 bases matching TRBD1. The CDR3 covers 14 residues. Trimming took 0 bases from V and 11 from J; bases not matched to a gene: 9. Germline CDR1 is SGDLS and CDR2 is YYNGEE. CDR3: CASSVDSGGLDAFF. The CDR3 DNA reads as TGTGCCAGCAGCGTAGACTCAGGGGGCCTTGACGCTTTCTTT.

The chain links TRBV7-2 to TRBJ1-2; no definite D call. Trimming pared 1 base from V and 2 bases from J, leaving 14 bases between. The germline CDR1 and CDR2 sequences are SGHTA and FQGNSA. CDR3 length: 16 residues. This chain's CDR3 is CASSLVFSPGNYGYTF. The CDR3 coding sequence is TGTGCCAGCAGCTTAGTGTTTAGTCCAGGAAACTATGGCTACACCTTC.

The rearrangement links TRBV12-3 or TRBV12-4 to TRBJ1-1, with a possible D match to TRBD1 (5 bases). Trimming removed 6 bases from V and 1 base from J, with 9 bases in between. The CDR3 totals 13 residues. The CDR3 bases are TGTGCCAGCAGAAAGGGGAAGAACACTGAAGCTTTCTTT. Encoded protein: CASRKGKNTEAFF.

This sequence joins TRBV30 and TRBJ1-5, with a possible D match to TRBD1 (5 bases). V shed 1 base and J shed 6 bases, with 10 bases lying between them. This CDR3 has 13 residues. Germline V gives CDR1 GTSNPN, CDR2 SVGIG (reference sequence). The CDR3 loop is CAWSGGGSQPQHF. CDR3 sequence (DNA): TGTGCCTGGAGTGGGGGGGGTAGTCAGCCCCAGCATTTT. Full variable domain (remainder filled in from reference TRBV30 and TRBJ1-5): SQTIHQWPATLVQPVGSPLSLECTVEGTSNPNLYWYRQAAGRGLQLLFYSVGIGQISSEVPQNLSASRPQDRQFILSSKKLLLSDSGFYLCAWSGGGSQPQHFGDGTRLSIL.

V and J are TRBV30 and TRBJ1-1, with TRBD1 matching over 12 bases. Germline V gene data show CDR1 as GTSNPN and CDR2 as SVGIG (reference sequence). The CDR3 extends over 16 amino acids. V trimming: 4 bases; J trimming: 9 bases; junction bases outside the gene matches: 15. CDR3 region: CAWNAKLGTGGFQAFF. Here the CDR3 DNA reads TGTGCCTGGAACGCCAAGCTGGGGACAGGGGGCTTCCAAGCTTTCTTT. The full variable domain, in which reference TRBV30 and TRBJ1-1 provide the parts outside the CDR3, is SQTIHQWPATLVQPVGSPLSLECTVEGTSNPNLYWYRQAAGRGLQLLFYSVGIGQISSEVPQNLSASRPQDRQFILSSKKLLLSDSGFYLCAWNAKLGTGGFQAFFGQGTRLTVV.

This chain links TRBV7-2 with TRBJ1-1; D may be TRBD1 (6 bases). Germline V gene lookup returns CDR1 SGHTA and CDR2 FQGNSA. Trimming took off 5 bases at V and 1 base at J, with 14 bases between the two ends. CDR3 length equals 15 residues. CDR3 sequence: CASSPRQDSNTEAFF. In DNA form, the CDR3 reads TGTGCCAGCAGCCCGAGACAGGATTCGAACACTGAAGCTTTCTTT.